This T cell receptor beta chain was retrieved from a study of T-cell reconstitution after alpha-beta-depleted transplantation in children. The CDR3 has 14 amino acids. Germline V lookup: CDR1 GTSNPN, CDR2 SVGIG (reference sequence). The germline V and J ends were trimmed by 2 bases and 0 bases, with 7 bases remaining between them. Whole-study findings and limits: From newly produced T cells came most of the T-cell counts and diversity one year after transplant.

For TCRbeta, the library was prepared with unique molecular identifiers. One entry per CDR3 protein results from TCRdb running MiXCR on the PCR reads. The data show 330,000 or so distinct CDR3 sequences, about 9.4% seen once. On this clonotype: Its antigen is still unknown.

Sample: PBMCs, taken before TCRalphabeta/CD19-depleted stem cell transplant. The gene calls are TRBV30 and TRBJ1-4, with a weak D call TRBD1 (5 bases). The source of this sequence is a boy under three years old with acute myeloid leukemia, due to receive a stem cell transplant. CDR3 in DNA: TGTGCCTGGAGTTCGACAGCAACTAATGAAAAACTGTTTTTT. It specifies CAWSSTATNEKLFF. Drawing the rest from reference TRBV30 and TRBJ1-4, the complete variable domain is SQTIHQWPATLVQPVGSPLSLECTVEGTSNPNLYWYRQAAGRGLQLLFYSVGIGQISSEVPQNLSASRPQDRQFILSSKKLLLSDSGFYLCAWSSTATNEKLFFGSGTQLSVL.